A single sample gave rise to the 20 T cell receptor beta chains below, sequenced in a study of blood T cell repertoires in COVID-19. Some clones are missing from TCRdb's copy, which holds only in-frame ones; the method was immunoSEQ multiplex PCR. Of under 250,000 clones detected, about 85% appear once; the ten largest clones hold 11%. The sequenced material came from PBMCs or T cells enriched from blood (not recorded which). The receptors were gathered from a man aged 30 to 45 who had recovered from COVID-19.

The sample holds one count of this clone. V gene TRBV10-3 combines with J gene TRBJ2-1; D gene uncertain. V gave up 5 bases and J gave up 4 bases, with 15 bases separating them. This CDR3 spans 15 amino acids. Germline V lookup: CDR1 ENHRY, CDR2 SYGVKD. The CDR3 protein is CAISPLDDSYNEQFF. Written as DNA, the CDR3 is TGTGCCATCAGTCCCCTTGATGACTCTTACAATGAGCAGTTCTTC.

CDR3 in amino acids: CASSPPMASGGGEQFF. Here the CDR3 DNA reads TGTGCCAGCTCACCACCGATGGCTAGCGGGGGTGGGGAGCAGTTCTTC. The chain has TRBV18 and TRBJ2-1; 10 bases line up with TRBD2. The V gene's germline CDR1 is KGHSH and CDR2 LQKENI. The J segment lost 10 bases and the V segment lost 0 bases, leaving 9 bases of the junction unmatched. This CDR3 region has 16 residues.

The V call is TRBV7-8, the J call TRBJ2-1; 10 bases are a match to TRBD2. The junction had 18 bases not matched to a gene; V was cut back by 5 bases and J by 5 bases. Germline V lookup: CDR1 SGHVS, CDR2 FQNEAQ. CDR3 length equals 19 residues. In DNA, the CDR3 is TGTGCCAGCAGCCCGGGACCCGGTCCCGGGACTAGCGAGGACAATGAGCAGTTCTTC. Amino acids: CASSPGPGPGTSEDNEQFF.

In its sample, this clone was seen a few times. The chain uses TRBV7-2 and TRBJ2-1, with 12 bases fitting TRBD1. The CDR3 loop spans 14 amino acids. Trimming at V came to 8 bases and at J to 9 bases, leaving 8 bases not matched to a gene. Germline lookup yields CDR1 SGHTA and CDR2 FQGNSA. CDR3 in amino acids: CASGSGTGGGEQFF. CDR3 in DNA: TGTGCCAGCGGATCCGGGACAGGGGGCGGTGAGCAGTTCTTC.

This clone was seen just once. The CDR3 DNA is TGTGCCAGCAGCCAAGATACGGGACTACCTCCCCACTATGGCTACACCTTC. Translated, it gives CASSQDTGLPPHYGYTF. V and J are TRBV4-2 and TRBJ1-2; D possibly corresponds to TRBD1 (5 bases). The CDR3 extends over 17 amino acids. V was shortened by 0 bases and J by 3 bases, with 17 bases between the two germline ends. The germline V gene has CDR1 LGHNA and CDR2 YNFKEQ.

The chain recombines TRBV27 with TRBJ2-3, with D possibly being TRBD1 (6 bases). CDR3 length: 18 residues. The germline V and J ends were trimmed by 1 base and 0 bases, with 17 bases remaining between them. From germline, CDR1 is MNHEY and CDR2 SMNVEV (reference sequence). CDR3 region: CASSLLPGVRGSTDTQYF. Written as DNA, the CDR3 is TGTGCCAGCAGTTTATTACCAGGGGTTCGCGGGAGCACAGATACGCAGTATTTT.

The chain joins TRBV10-3 to TRBJ1-2; TRBD1 matches at 7 bases. This CDR3 region has 14 residues. J lost 4 bases, V lost 4 bases, and 6 bases had no gene match. The germline V gene has CDR1 ENHRY and CDR2 SYGVKD. The CDR3 DNA reads TGTGCCATCAGTGGCACAGGGGAAGGCTATGGCTACACCTTC. It yields the protein CAISGTGEGYGYTF.

The chain carries TRBV6-5 and TRBJ2-1, with TRBD2 as a possible D gene (6 bases). V was shortened by 6 bases and J by 0 bases, with 9 bases between the two germline ends. From germline, CDR1 is MNHEY and CDR2 SVGAGI. This CDR3 region has 14 residues. CDR3 residues: CASRGLYSYNEQFF. For the CDR3, the DNA is TGTGCCAGCAGGGGACTTTACTCCTACAATGAGCAGTTCTTC.

The chain recombines TRBV3-1 (or the pseudogene TRBV3-2) with TRBJ1-3; D remains ambiguous. CDR1 LGHDT and CDR2 YNNKEL come from the germline V gene (reference sequence). The CDR3 is 15 residues long. V lost 1 base, J lost 0 bases, and 7 bases lay in between. The CDR3 region has the DNA TGTGCCAGCAGCCAAGGCGTCCCCTCTGGAAACACCATATATTTT. Translating gives CASSQGVPSGNTIYF.

V and J are TRBV7-6 and TRBJ2-1; D remains ambiguous. CDR3 length: 13 amino acids. The germline CDR1 and CDR2 sequences are SGHVS and FNYEAQ. Trimming removed 5 bases from V and 7 bases from J, with 12 bases in between. CDR3 DNA sequence: TGTGCCAGCAGCGTCGACACGAAAAATGAGCAGTTCTTC. This encodes CASSVDTKNEQFF.

The chain links TRBV11-2 to TRBJ2-3; D may be TRBD1 (5 bases). CDR3 size: 18 residues. Germline CDR1 SGHAT, CDR2 FQNNGV. V dropped 3 bases and J dropped 5 bases, with 24 bases sitting between them. The CDR3 DNA reads as TGTGCCAGCAGCTTGGGGCTTCCTGATCGGCGCTCGAAAGATACGCAGTATTTT. Amino acids: CASSLGLPDRRSKDTQYF.

The chain has TRBV5-1 and TRBJ2-3, with 9 nucleotides matching TRBD1. CDR1 is SGHRS and CDR2 is YFSETQ in the germline V gene. J gave up 2 bases and V 4 bases, and 8 bases lay outside the gene matches. The CDR3 length is 16 residues. The CDR3: CASSTAGTGFTDTQYF. As DNA, the CDR3 is TGCGCCAGCAGCACCGCCGGGACAGGGTTCACAGATACGCAGTATTTT.

This clone is a singleton in its sample. The chain links TRBV12-5 to TRBJ2-7; no definite D call. The CDR3 is made up of 12 amino acids. Trimming pared 2 bases from V and 6 bases from J, leaving 8 bases between. The germline V gene has CDR1 LGHNT and CDR2 FRNRAP. CDR3 bases: TGTGCTAGTGGTTTGCCCCCCAGCGAGCAGTACTTC. It translates to CASGLPPSEQYF.

The chain combines TRBV6-5 with TRBJ2-1; D is unresolved. The CDR3 spans 14 residues. The germline gives CDR1 MNHEY, CDR2 SVGAGI. Trimming stripped 3 bases from V and 2 bases from J, with 8 bases between. CDR3 amino acids: CASSYRSTYNEQFF. The CDR3 nucleotides are TGTGCCAGCAGTTATCGGTCAACCTACAATGAGCAGTTCTTC.

This chain uses TRBV27 with TRBJ2-7; 8 bases are shared with TRBD1. J gave up 6 bases and V 9 bases, and 13 bases lay outside the gene matches. The CDR3 is 14 residues long. Germline values: CDR1 MNHEY, CDR2 SMNVEV (reference sequence). Here the CDR3 reads CASSRGRSGGEQYF. DNA for the CDR3: TGTGCCAGTAGCAGGGGGCGCTCAGGGGGCGAGCAGTACTTC.

The chain uses TRBV5-1 and TRBJ1-1, with D perhaps TRBD1 (6 bases). With 0 bases removed from V and 5 bases from J, the gap between germline ends came to 14 bases. Germline-derived CDR1 and CDR2 are SGHRS and YFSETQ. This CDR3 contains 15 residues. CDR3 DNA sequence: TGCGCCAGCAGCTTGGTGGCGGGGGCCGAGACTGAAGCTTTCTTT. Its protein product is CASSLVAGAETEAFF.

The chain uses TRBV7-2 and TRBJ2-7; D unresolved. The CDR3 contains 12 residues. The V end was cut by 5 bases, the J end by 6 bases, with 11 bases between. Germline-derived CDR1 and CDR2 are SGHTA and FQGNSA. Here the CDR3 reads CASSPASPEQYF. The CDR3 DNA is TGTGCCAGCAGCCCCGCGAGTCCCGAGCAGTACTTC.

The genes are TRBV10-3 and TRBJ1-6, with 9 bases lining up with TRBD1. The germline V gene encodes CDR1 ENHRY and CDR2 SYGVKD. The CDR3 totals 16 residues. V gave up 0 bases and J gave up 6 bases; unmatched junction bases: 3. The CDR3 sequence: CAISESGQGGNSPLHF. The CDR3 nucleotides are TGTGCCATCAGTGAGTCGGGACAGGGTGGTAATTCACCCCTCCACTTT.

This clone was seen a handful of times. V is TRBV6-5 and J is TRBJ1-6, with D possibly TRBD1 on 6 matching bases. Trimming pared 6 bases from V and 1 base from J, leaving 10 bases between. Germline CDR1 is MNHEY and CDR2 is SVGAGI. This CDR3 spans 15 amino acids. CDR3 in amino acids: CASRTQGSYNSPLHF. The CDR3 bases are TGTGCCAGCAGAACACAGGGATCCTATAATTCACCCCTCCACTTT.

In regard to this clone: A read error may account for a junction end that differs from germline. This sequence joins TRBV7-7 and TRBJ2-5, with 7 bases fitting TRBD2. Per the germline V gene, CDR1 is SSHAT and CDR2 is FNYEAQ (reference sequence). CDR3 length: 16 residues. CDR3 region: CASSRGWGGDQETQYF. The CDR3 nucleotides are TGTGCTAGCAGCCGTGGGTGGGGGGGAGACCAAGAGACCCAGTACTTC.